Listed below are T cell receptor beta chains from one sample, sequenced in a study of identical twins. One entry per CDR3 protein, called by TCRdb with MiXCR from the 5' RACE reads. The sample comprises 650,000 to 800,000 distinct CDR3 sequences, 8.6% of which are singletons, and 0.75% to 1% rests with the top ten. These same data were also listed under a study on yellow fever vaccine responses in identical twins.

The sequenced sample was PBMCs. The source of these receptors is a woman in her late teens or twenties in good health. Each CDR3 is given with its conserved first and last residue. A D gene is named only where the DNA matches it firmly. Only part of the rows carry a size: once, few, many, or a class if the clone is expanded.

j_call	d_call	clone_size	v_call	cdr3_nt	cdr3_aa
TRBJ2-1	TRBD2	NA	TRBV7-6	TGTGCCAGCAGCTTACGGCCGGGACTAGCGTCCAACAATGAGCAGTTCTTC	CASSLRPGLASNNEQFF
TRBJ2-7	NA	NA	TRBV7-6	TGTGCCAGCAGCTTACTAGGGGGTCCGTCCTACGAGCAGTACTTC	CASSLLGGPSYEQYF
TRBJ2-7	NA	few	TRBV28	TGTGCCAGCAGCTTACACGGACAGATCTACGAGCAGTACTTC	CASSLHGQIYEQYF
TRBJ2-7	NA	NA	TRBV2	TGTGCCAGCAAGGGAGGCGAGCAGTACTTC	CASKGGEQYF
TRBJ2-7	TRBD2	few	TRBV4-3	TGCGCCAGCAGCCAAGATCATCTGGGTCTAGCGGGAGAGAGCTACGAGCAGTACTTC	CASSQDHLGLAGESYEQYF
TRBJ2-1	NA	NA	TRBV14	TGTGCCAGCAGCCAAGCGGGCAGAGGCGAGCAGTTCTTC	CASSQAGRGEQFF
TRBJ2-1	NA	few	TRBV29-1	TGCAGCGTTGGGCCCCATGAGCAGTTCTTC	CSVGPHEQFF
TRBJ1-5	NA	many	TRBV7-9	TGTGCCAGCAGCTTTGGCACCGATCAGCCCCAGCATTTT	CASSFGTDQPQHF
TRBJ2-1	NA	many	TRBV7-2	TGTGCCTCCGCAAACGGAGTGCTCAATGAGCAGTTCTTC	CASANGVLNEQFF
TRBJ2-5	NA	NA	TRBV18	TGTGCCAGCTCACCGGGGGAGAAAGAGACCCAGTACTTC	CASSPGEKETQYF
TRBJ2-2	NA	many	TRBV29-1	TGCAGCGTTAACGGAGTCAGGGCCGGCGGGGAGCTGTTTTTT	CSVNGVRAGGELFF
TRBJ1-4	NA	few	TRBV4-3	TGCGCCAGCAGCCAAGGGGGGCTAAACGCTGAAAAACTGTTTTTT	CASSQGGLNAEKLFF
TRBJ2-1	NA	few	TRBV6-2/TRBV6-3	TGTGCCAGCAGTCTTTACAGGGGAGGAGACAATGAGCAGTTCTTC	CASSLYRGGDNEQFF
TRBJ1-4	TRBD1	NA	TRBV6-5	TGTGCCAGCAGTTACTCGGGACAGGGGGATGAAAAACTGTTTTTT	CASSYSGQGDEKLFF
TRBJ2-5	TRBD1	NA	TRBV7-6	TGTGCCAGCAGCTTAGGGACAGGGGTAATATCGGAGACCCAGTACTTC	CASSLGTGVISETQYF
TRBJ1-4	NA	many	TRBV7-9	TGTGCCAGCAGAAACGCCGGGGTGGGTGAAAAACTGTTTTTT	CASRNAGVGEKLFF
TRBJ2-1	TRBD2	few	TRBV12-5	TGTGCTAGTGGCCAACTAGCGGGAGGGCTAAATGAGCAGTTCTTC	CASGQLAGGLNEQFF
TRBJ2-1	NA	few	TRBV29-1	TGCAGCATGTGGGGGTGGGGCCCAATGGAGCAGTTCTTC	CSMWGWGPMEQFF
TRBJ1-2	NA	once	TRBV4-2	TGTGCCAGCAGCCAGGAGGAACGCGGGTCTGGCTACACCTTC	CASSQEERGSGYTF
TRBJ2-2	TRBD2	NA	TRBV12-3/TRBV12-4	TGTGCCAGCAGTTTAAGGAGCGGGAGTAGGACCGGGGAGCTGTTTTTT	CASSLRSGSRTGELFF
TRBJ2-1	NA	NA	TRBV6-1	TGTGCCAGCAGTCGAGCCGGGACGGAGTCCTACAATGAGCAGTTCTTC	CASSRAGTESYNEQFF
TRBJ1-1	NA	few	TRBV7-2	TGTGCCAGCAGCCCCCTGGATGAAGCTTTCTTT	CASSPLDEAFF
TRBJ2-7	NA	many	TRBV5-1	TGCGCCAGCAGCTTGTATCCCGTAGACGAGCAGTACTTC	CASSLYPVDEQYF